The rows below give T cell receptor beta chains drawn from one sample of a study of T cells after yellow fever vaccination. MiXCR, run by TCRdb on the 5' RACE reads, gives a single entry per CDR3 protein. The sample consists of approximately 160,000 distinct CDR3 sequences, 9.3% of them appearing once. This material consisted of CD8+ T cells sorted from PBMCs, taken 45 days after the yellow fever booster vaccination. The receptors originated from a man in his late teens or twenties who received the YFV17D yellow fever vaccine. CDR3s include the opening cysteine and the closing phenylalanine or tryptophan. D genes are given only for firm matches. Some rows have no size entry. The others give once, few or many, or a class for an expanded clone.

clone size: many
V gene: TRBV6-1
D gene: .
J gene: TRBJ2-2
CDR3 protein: CASSEADTGELFF
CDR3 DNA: TGTGCCAGCAGTGAAGCGGACACCGGGGAGCTGTTTTTT

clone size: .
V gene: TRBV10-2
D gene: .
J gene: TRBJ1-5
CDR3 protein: CASDDRYQPQHF
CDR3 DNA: TGCGCCAGTGACGACAGGTATCAGCCCCAGCATTTT

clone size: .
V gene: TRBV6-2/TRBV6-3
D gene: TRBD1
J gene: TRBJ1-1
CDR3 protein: CASSYVTGQGRTEAFF
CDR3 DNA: TGTGCCAGCAGTTACGTCACGGGACAGGGAAGGACTGAAGCTTTCTTT

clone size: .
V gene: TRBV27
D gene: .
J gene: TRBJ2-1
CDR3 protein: CASSFQGTKQFF
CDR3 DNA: TGTGCCAGCAGTTTCCAGGGGACAAAGCAGTTCTTC

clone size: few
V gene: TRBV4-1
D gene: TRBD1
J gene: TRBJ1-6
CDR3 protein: CASSRRQGPLNSPLHF
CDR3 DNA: TGCGCCAGCAGCCGACGACAGGGTCCCCTTAATTCACCCCTCCACTTT

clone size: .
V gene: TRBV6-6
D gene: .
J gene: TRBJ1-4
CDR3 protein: CASCPTGSGNEKLFF
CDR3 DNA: TGTGCCAGCTGCCCTACAGGATCCGGTAATGAAAAACTGTTTTTT

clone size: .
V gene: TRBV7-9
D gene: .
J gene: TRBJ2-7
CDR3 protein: CASSRAGSYEQYF
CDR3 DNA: TGTGCCAGCAGCCGTGCCGGAAGCTACGAGCAGTACTTC

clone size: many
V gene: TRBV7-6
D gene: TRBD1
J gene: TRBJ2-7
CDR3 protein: CASSLAMRQGVHEQYF
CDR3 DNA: TGTGCCAGCAGCTTAGCGATGAGACAGGGGGTACACGAGCAGTACTTC

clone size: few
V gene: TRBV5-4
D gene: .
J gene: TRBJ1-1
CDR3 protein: CASSLPERNTEAFF
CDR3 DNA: TGTGCCAGCAGCTTGCCAGAGCGGAACACTGAAGCTTTCTTT

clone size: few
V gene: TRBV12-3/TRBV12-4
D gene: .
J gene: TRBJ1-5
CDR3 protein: CASRSWGDQPQHF
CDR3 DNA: TGTGCCAGCCGTTCTTGGGGGGATCAGCCCCAGCATTTT

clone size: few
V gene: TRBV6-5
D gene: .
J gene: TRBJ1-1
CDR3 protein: CASSYQGVSEAFF
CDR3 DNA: TGTGCCAGCAGTTACCAAGGGGTGAGTGAAGCTTTCTTT

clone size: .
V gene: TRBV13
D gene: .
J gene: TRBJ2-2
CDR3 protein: CASSRSPGPDTGELFF
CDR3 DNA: TGTGCCAGCAGCCGTTCACCGGGACCCGACACCGGGGAGCTGTTTTTT

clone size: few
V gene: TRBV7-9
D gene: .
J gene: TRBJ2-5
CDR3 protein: CASSLVSLQETQYF
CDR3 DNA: TGTGCCAGCAGCTTAGTCAGCTTACAAGAGACCCAGTACTTC

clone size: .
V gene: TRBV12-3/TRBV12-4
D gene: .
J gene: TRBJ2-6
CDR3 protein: CASSFYESGANVLTF
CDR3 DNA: TGTGCCAGCAGTTTTTACGAATCTGGGGCCAACGTCCTGACTTTC

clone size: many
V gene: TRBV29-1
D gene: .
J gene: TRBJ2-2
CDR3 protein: CSVEVSGTYTGELFF
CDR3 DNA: TGCAGCGTTGAAGTTTCGGGGACGTACACCGGGGAGCTGTTTTTT

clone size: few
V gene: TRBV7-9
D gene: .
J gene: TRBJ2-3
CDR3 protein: CASHPGGSTDTQYF
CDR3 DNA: TGTGCCAGTCATCCGGGGGGCAGCACAGATACGCAGTATTTT

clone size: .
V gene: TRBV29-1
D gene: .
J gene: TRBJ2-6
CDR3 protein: CSVLVPPGANVLTF
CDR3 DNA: TGCAGCGTTTTGGTTCCCCCCGGGGCCAACGTCCTGACTTTC

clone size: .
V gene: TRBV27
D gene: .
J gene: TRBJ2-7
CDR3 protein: CASSLVTGFPANEQYF
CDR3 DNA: TGTGCCAGCAGTTTGGTAACAGGGTTCCCTGCCAACGAGCAGTACTTC

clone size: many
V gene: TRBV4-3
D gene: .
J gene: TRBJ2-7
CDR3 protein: CASSQSWGEGSEQYF
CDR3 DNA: TGCGCCAGCAGCCAGAGTTGGGGTGAAGGTTCCGAGCAGTACTTC

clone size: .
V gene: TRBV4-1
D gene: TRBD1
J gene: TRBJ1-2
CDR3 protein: CASSQESGTAFGYTF
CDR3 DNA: TGCGCCAGCAGCCAAGAATCCGGGACAGCGTTCGGCTACACCTTC

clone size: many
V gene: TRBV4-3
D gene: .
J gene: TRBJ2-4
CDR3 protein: CASSQDLGQNIQYF
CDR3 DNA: TGCGCCAGCAGCCAAGATCTCGGACAAAACATTCAGTACTTC

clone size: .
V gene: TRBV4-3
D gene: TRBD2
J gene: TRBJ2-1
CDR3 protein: CASSQTLAGYNEQFF
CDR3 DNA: TGCGCCAGCAGCCAAACGCTAGCGGGGTACAATGAGCAGTTCTTC

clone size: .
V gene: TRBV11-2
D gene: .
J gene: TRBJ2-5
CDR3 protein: CASSFAGQETQYF
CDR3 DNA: TGTGCCAGCAGCTTTGCAGGCCAAGAGACCCAGTACTTC

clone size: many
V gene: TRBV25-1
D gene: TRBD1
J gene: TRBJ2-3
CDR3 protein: CASSEKDRSTDTQYF
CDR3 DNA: TGTGCCAGCAGTGAAAAGGACAGGAGCACAGATACGCAGTATTTT

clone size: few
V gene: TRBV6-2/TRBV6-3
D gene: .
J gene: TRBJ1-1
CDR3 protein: CASSYSRAGNTEAFF
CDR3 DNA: TGTGCCAGCAGTTACAGCCGGGCGGGGAACACTGAAGCTTTCTTT

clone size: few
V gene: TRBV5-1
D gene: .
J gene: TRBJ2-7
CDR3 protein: CASSPAWGTEQYF
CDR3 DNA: TGCGCCAGCAGCCCAGCTTGGGGTACCGAGCAGTACTTC

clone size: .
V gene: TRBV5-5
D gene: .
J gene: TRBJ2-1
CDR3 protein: CASSSRTAGSYNEQFF
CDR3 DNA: TGTGCCAGCAGCTCTCGGACAGCCGGGTCCTACAATGAGCAGTTCTTC

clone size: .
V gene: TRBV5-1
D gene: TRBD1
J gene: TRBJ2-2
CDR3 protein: CASSLIPRDRDTGELFF
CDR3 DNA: TGCGCCAGCAGCTTGATTCCCCGGGACAGGGACACCGGGGAGCTGTTTTTT

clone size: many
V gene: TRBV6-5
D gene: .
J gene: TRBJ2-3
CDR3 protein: CASSPDADTQYF
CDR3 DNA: TGTGCCAGCAGTCCTGATGCAGATACGCAGTATTTT

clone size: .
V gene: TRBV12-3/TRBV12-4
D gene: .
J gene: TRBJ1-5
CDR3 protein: CASSLSGSQHF
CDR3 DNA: TGTGCCAGCAGTTTATCCGGGTCCCAGCATTTT

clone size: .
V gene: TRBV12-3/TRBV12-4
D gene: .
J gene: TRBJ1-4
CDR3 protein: CASSESQGVEKLFF
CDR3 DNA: TGTGCCAGCAGTGAGAGTCAAGGCGTCGAAAAACTGTTTTTT

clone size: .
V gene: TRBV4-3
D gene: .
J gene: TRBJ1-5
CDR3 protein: CASSQDRGAGQPQHF
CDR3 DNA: TGCGCCAGCAGCCAAGATAGGGGGGCGGGTCAGCCCCAGCATTTT

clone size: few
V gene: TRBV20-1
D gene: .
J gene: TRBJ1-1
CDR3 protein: CSASKVGQWNTEAFF
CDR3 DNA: TGCAGTGCTAGTAAGGTCGGGCAGTGGAACACTGAAGCTTTCTTT

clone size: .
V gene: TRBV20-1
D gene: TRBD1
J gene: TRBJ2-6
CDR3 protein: CSARDLTGEANVLPF
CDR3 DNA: TGCAGTGCTAGAGATTTGACAGGGGAGGCCAACGTCCTGCCTTTC

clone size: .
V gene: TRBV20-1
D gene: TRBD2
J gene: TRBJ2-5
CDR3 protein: CSAPWTSGGLLQETQYF
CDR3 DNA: TGCAGTGCTCCCTGGACTAGCGGGGGCCTCCTCCAAGAGACCCAGTACTTC

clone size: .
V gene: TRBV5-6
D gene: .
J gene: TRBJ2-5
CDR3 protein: CASSFAGSTVETQYF
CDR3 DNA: TGTGCCAGCAGCTTTGCGGGGTCGACTGTAGAGACCCAGTACTTC

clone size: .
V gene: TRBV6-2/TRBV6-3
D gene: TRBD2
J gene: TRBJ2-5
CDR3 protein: CASRWTMREPQETQYF
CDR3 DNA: TGTGCCAGCAGGTGGACTATGCGGGAGCCCCAAGAGACCCAGTACTTC

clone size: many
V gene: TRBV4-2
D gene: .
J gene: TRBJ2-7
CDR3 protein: CASSQTGTDRILNEQYF
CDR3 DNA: TGTGCCAGCAGCCAAACCGGGACTGATAGGATTCTTAACGAGCAGTACTTC

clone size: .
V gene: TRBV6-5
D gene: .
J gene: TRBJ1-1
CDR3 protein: CASSRPLTEAFF
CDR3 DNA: TGTGCCAGCAGTCGTCCCCTCACTGAAGCTTTCTTT

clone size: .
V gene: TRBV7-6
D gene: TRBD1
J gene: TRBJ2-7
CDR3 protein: CASSLGTGNYEQYF
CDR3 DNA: TGTGCCAGCAGCTTAGGGACAGGGAACTACGAGCAGTACTTC

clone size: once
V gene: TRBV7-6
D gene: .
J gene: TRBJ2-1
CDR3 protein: CASSLWSGAEQFF
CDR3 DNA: TGTGCCAGCAGCTTGTGGTCGGGGGCTGAGCAGTTCTTC

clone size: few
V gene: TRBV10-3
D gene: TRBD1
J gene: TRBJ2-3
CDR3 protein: CAIHPTGGGDTQYF
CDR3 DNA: TGTGCCATACACCCTACAGGGGGTGGAGATACGCAGTATTTT

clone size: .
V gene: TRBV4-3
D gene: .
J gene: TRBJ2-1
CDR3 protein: CASSQDRQQFF
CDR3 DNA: TGCGCCAGCAGCCAAGATAGGCAGCAGTTCTTC

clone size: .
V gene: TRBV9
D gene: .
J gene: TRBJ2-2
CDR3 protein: CASSPDRPTGELFF
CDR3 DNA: TGTGCCAGCAGCCCCGATAGGCCCACCGGGGAGCTGTTTTTT

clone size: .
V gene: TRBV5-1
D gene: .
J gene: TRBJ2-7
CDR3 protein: CASSLGPWALYYEQYF
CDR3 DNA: TGCGCCAGCAGCTTGGGACCCTGGGCATTGTATTACGAGCAGTACTTC

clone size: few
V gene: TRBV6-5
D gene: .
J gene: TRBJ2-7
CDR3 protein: CASSYSTDSYEQYF
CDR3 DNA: TGTGCCAGCAGTTACTCGACCGACTCCTACGAGCAGTACTTC

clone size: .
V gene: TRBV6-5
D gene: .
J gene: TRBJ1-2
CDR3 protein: CASSYSGGQGYTF
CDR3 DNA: TGTGCCAGCAGTTACTCGGGGGGGCAGGGCTACACCTTC

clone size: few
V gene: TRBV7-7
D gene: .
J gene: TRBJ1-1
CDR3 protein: CASSAKMNTEAFF
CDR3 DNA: TGTGCCAGCAGCGCCAAGATGAACACTGAAGCTTTCTTT

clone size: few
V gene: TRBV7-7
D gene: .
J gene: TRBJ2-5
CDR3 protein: CASSLGRGARETQYF
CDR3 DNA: TGTGCTAGCAGCTTAGGTAGGGGGGCGAGAGAGACCCAGTACTTC

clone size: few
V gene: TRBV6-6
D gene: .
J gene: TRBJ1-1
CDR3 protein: CASSYPTGLNTEAFF
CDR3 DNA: TGTGCCAGCAGTTACCCAACAGGTTTGAACACTGAAGCTTTCTTT

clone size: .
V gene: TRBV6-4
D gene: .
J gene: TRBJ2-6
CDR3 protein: CASSDSPGGSGANVLTF
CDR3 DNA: TGTGCCAGCAGTGACTCCCCCGGGGGCTCTGGGGCCAACGTCCTGACTTTC

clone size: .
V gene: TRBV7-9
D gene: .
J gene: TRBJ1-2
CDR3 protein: CASSWMGSYTF
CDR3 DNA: TGTGCCAGCAGCTGGATGGGGAGCTACACCTTC

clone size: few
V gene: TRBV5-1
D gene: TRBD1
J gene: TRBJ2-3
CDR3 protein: CASSDDPGTGDRDTQYF
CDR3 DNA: TGCGCCAGCAGCGATGACCCCGGGACAGGGGATAGAGATACGCAGTATTTT

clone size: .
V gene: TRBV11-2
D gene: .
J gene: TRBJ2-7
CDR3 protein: CASRSAGRIEQYF
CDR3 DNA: TGTGCCAGCCGGTCGGCAGGGCGGATCGAGCAGTACTTC

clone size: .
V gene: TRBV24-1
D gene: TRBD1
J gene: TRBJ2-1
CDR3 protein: CATSDRTGWNEQFF
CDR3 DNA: TGTGCCACCAGTGATCGGACAGGTTGGAATGAGCAGTTCTTC

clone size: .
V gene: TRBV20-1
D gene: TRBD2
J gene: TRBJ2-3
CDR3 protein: CSGTLAGGGNTQYF
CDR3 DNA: TGCAGTGGAACACTAGCGGGGGGAGGGAATACGCAGTATTTT

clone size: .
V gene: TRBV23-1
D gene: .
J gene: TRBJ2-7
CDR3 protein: CASSLPPGPVGQYF
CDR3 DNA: TGCGCCAGCAGTCTGCCCCCTGGGCCCGTCGGGCAGTACTTC

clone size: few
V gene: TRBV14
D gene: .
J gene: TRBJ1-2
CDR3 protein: CASSQEVRKVLDGYTF
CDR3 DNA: TGTGCCAGCAGCCAAGAAGTAAGAAAGGTGCTTGATGGCTACACCTTC

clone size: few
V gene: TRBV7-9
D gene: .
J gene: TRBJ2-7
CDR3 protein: CASSLESGSSYEQYF
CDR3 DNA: TGTGCCAGCAGCTTAGAGAGTGGCAGTTCCTACGAGCAGTACTTC

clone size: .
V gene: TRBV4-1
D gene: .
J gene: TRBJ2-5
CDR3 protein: CASSVGLVGEETQYF
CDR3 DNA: TGCGCCAGCAGCGTAGGTTTAGTAGGGGAAGAGACCCAGTACTTC